Following are 15 T cell receptor beta chains from one sample sequenced in a study of T cells after yellow fever vaccination. In TCRdb, the 5' RACE reads were re-called with MiXCR into one record per CDR3 protein. This table holds 100,000 to 150,000 distinct CDR3 sequences, roughly 10% found once. The input for sequencing was CD8+ T cells sorted from PBMCs, taken on the day of the yellow fever booster vaccination. Receptor source: a man aged 18 to 35 who received the YFV17D yellow fever vaccine.

The chain links TRBV29-1 to TRBJ1-1, with D tentatively TRBD1 (6 bases). V was pared by 4 bases and J by 7 bases, with 13 bases between. CDR3 length: 12 amino acids. The V gene's germline CDR1 is SQVTM and CDR2 ANQGSEA. The CDR3 protein is CSVGGTMGEAFF. As DNA, the CDR3 is TGCAGCGTTGGGGGGACAATGGGTGAAGCTTTCTTT.

The chain is built from TRBV6-1 and TRBJ2-4; unclear D gene. Germline assignment: CDR1 MNHNS and CDR2 SASEGT. The CDR3 is 16 residues long. V shed 1 base and J shed 0 bases, with 10 bases lying between them. DNA for the CDR3: TGTGCCAGCAGTGAAGAGGGTGGCGGAGCCAAAAACATTCAGTACTTC. Translation: CASSEEGGGAKNIQYF.

This chain joins TRBV7-3 and TRBJ1-4; D unresolved. This CDR3 region has 14 residues. Trimming stripped 6 bases from V and 5 bases from J, with 13 bases between. The germline V gene has CDR1 SGHTA and CDR2 FQGTGA. The CDR3 DNA follows: TGTGCCAGCAGGACCCGTTCCAGGAATGAAAAACTGTTTTTT. Encoded protein: CASRTRSRNEKLFF.

This clonotype has ten or more counts. V and J are TRBV7-6 and TRBJ1-5, with D perhaps TRBD1 (5 bases). Germline values: CDR1 SGHVS, CDR2 FNYEAQ. The V end was cut by 4 bases, the J end by 0 bases, with 19 bases between. The CDR3 sequence is 18 residues long. In DNA form, the CDR3 reads TGTGCCAGCAGCTCCTTGTCCGGCGCGAGGGGTAGCAATCAGCCCCAGCATTTT. Protein sequence: CASSSLSGARGSNQPQHF.

This clonotype was counted at least ten times. V and J are TRBV12-3 or TRBV12-4 and TRBJ2-7; 9 bases align to TRBD1. CDR3 length equals 16 residues. J gave up 2 bases and V 6 bases, and 11 bases lay outside the gene matches. The CDR3 here is CASRDPGQGSTYEQYF. The CDR3 nucleotides are TGTGCCAGCAGAGATCCGGGACAGGGATCAACCTACGAGCAGTACTTC.

In this sample, this clonotype turned up a few times. The chain joins TRBV20-1 to TRBJ2-1, with a weak D call TRBD2 (7 bases). V was cut by 3 bases and J by 8 bases, with 20 bases left in between. Per germline, CDR1 DFQATT and CDR2 SNEGSKA (reference sequence). CDR3 length: 15 amino acids. CDR3 sequence reads: CSARNSAGAPHEQFF. CDR3 DNA: TGCAGTGCTAGGAATTCGGCGGGGGCGCCCCATGAGCAGTTCTTC.

CDR3 sequence: CASSQMMGLGLADGTDTQYF. The CDR3 nucleotides read TGCGCCAGCAGCCAAATGATGGGCCTTGGACTAGCGGATGGGACAGATACGCAGTATTTT. This chain uses TRBV4-1 with TRBJ2-3, with TRBD2 matching 10 bases. Germline V gene sequence: CDR1 MGHRA, CDR2 YSYEKL. The V and J ends lost 2 bases and 3 bases, in that order; junction bases with no gene match: 17. This CDR3 region has 20 residues.

The CDR3 nucleotides read TGCGCCAGCAGCCCTCAGGGGTCCTACAATGAGCAGTTCTTC. Its protein is CASSPQGSYNEQFF. The chain is built from TRBV5-1 and TRBJ2-1, with D maybe TRBD1 (6 bases). The CDR3 runs to 14 residues. V lost 4 bases, J lost 1 base, and 9 bases lay in between. Germline CDR1 and CDR2: SGHRS and YFSETQ.

The genes are TRBV19 and TRBJ2-1, with 10 bases that match TRBD1. Germline CDR1 is LNHDA and CDR2 is SQIVND (reference sequence). Unmatched junction bases numbered 5, after V lost 5 bases and J lost 7 bases. CDR3 length equals 14 residues. The CDR3 coding sequence is TGTGCCAGTAGTTTTGACAGGGGGCGGAATGAGCAGTTCTTC. Protein: CASSFDRGRNEQFF. Drawing the rest from reference TRBV19 and TRBJ2-1, the complete variable domain is DGGITQSPKYLFRKEGQNVTLSCEQNLNHDAMYWYRQDPGQGLRLIYYSQIVNDFQKGDIAEGYSVSREKKESFPLTVTSAQKNPTAFYLCASSFDRGRNEQFFGPGTRLTVL.

This clonotype showed up many times. The V and J genes are TRBV4-1 and TRBJ1-2, with a tentative D call TRBD1 (6 bases). The germline V gene has CDR1 MGHRA and CDR2 YSYEKL. This CDR3 is built from 15 residues. V was cut by 3 bases and J by 6 bases, with 17 bases left in between. The DNA for the CDR3 is TGCGCCAGCAGCCAGAGGGGGGGAGTTGAGAATGGCTACACCTTC. It is translated as CASSQRGGVENGYTF.

The chain recombines TRBV12-3 or TRBV12-4 with TRBJ1-2; unclear D gene. V shed 3 bases and J shed 3 bases, with 5 bases lying between them. CDR3 length: 12 amino acids. The CDR3 is CASSLGYYGYTF. For the CDR3, the DNA is TGTGCCAGCAGTTTGGGGTACTATGGCTACACCTTC.

Concerning this clonotype itself: A read error may explain this, as a much larger clone is one base away. This chain joins TRBV6-5 and TRBJ1-2, with unresolved D. Germline V gives CDR1 MNHEY, CDR2 SVGAGI. The V end was cut by 7 bases, the J end by 4 bases, with 19 bases between. The CDR3 consists of 15 residues. The CDR3 DNA reads TGTGCCAGCATCCCCCTGGAGGAGGGCGGCTATGGCTACACCTTC. Its protein is CASIPLEEGGYGYTF.

The chain carries TRBV7-9 and TRBJ1-4; D remains unclear. V was trimmed by 0 bases and J by 3 bases, leaving 8 bases between them. There are 15 residues in the CDR3. CDR1 SEHNR and CDR2 FQNEAQ come from the germline V gene (reference sequence). The CDR3 DNA follows: TGTGCCAGCAGCTTAGCGGGCGGGGCTAATGAAAAACTGTTTTTT. Translating it yields CASSLAGGANEKLFF.

A few counts support this clonotype. The V call is TRBV7-2, the J call TRBJ2-7; 7 bases are shared with TRBD1. CDR3 length equals 14 residues. Trimming took 3 bases from V and 1 from J; bases not matched to a gene: 3. CDR1 is SGHTA and CDR2 is FQGNSA in the germline V gene. The CDR3 is CASSLTGMSYEQYV. The DNA of the CDR3 is TGTGCCAGCAGCTTGACAGGGATGTCCTACGAGCAGTACGTC.

This clonotype was picked up a small number of times. V usage is TRBV20-1 and J usage is TRBJ1-2, with 8 positions matching TRBD1. With 2 bases clipped from V and 5 bases from J, the junction kept 7 bases outside the gene matches. The germline gives CDR1 DFQATT, CDR2 SNEGSKA (reference sequence). This CDR3 is built from 14 residues. This chain's CDR3 is CSARQGASRYGYTF. The CDR3 bases are TGCAGTGCTAGACAGGGGGCGAGTCGGTATGGCTACACCTTC.